This TCR beta chain was found in a study of T-cell reconstitution after alpha-beta-depleted transplantation in children. V was pared by 3 bases and J by 3 bases, with 9 bases between. Germline CDR1 LGHNA, CDR2 YNFKEQ. The CDR3 is made up of 13 amino acids. Preparing the TCRbeta library involved the use of unique molecular identifiers. TCRdb analysed the PCR reads with MiXCR anew, one entry per CDR3 protein. The profile shows 200,000 to 250,000 distinct CDR3 sequences, over 9.5% of them singletons. This clonotype came up many times. This material consisted of PBMCs from the stem cell graft donor, taken from the stem cell graft. This receptor was taken from a human donor who donated a stem cell graft to a child with SCID. The rearrangement uses TRBV4-2 and TRBJ2-7; D uncertain. In DNA, the CDR3 is TGTGCCAGCAGCCAGGAACAGTACTACGAGCAGTACTTC. Translating it yields CASSQEQYYEQYF.